Each of the 26 T cell receptor beta chains below was sequenced from the same sample in a study of OX40 agonist ivuxolimab in advanced cancers. Measured with immunoSEQ multiplex PCR; TCRdb has only the in-frame clones, and not every one. The sample consists of fewer than 70,000 clones, roughly nine tenths of them appearing once. The sample here was CD4+ or CD8+ T cells sorted from blood, taken in a trial of the OX40 agonist ivuxolimab. Receptors were obtained from an adult with an advanced solid tumor such as melanoma, head and neck, liver or kidney cancer.

The table lists this clone with a count of one. The chain links TRBV5-1 to TRBJ2-1; TRBD1 matches at 8 bases. CDR1 SGHRS and CDR2 YFSETQ come from the germline V gene. The CDR3 covers 18 residues. V shed 0 bases and J 6 bases; nucleotides not matched to a gene: 14. The CDR3 sequence: CASSLVGINRGSGNEQFF. CDR3 DNA sequence: TGCGCCAGCAGCTTGGTTGGCATTAACAGGGGGTCGGGCAATGAGCAGTTCTTC.

Details on this clone: The sample holds other DNA sequences that translate to the same CDR3. The chain joins TRBV30 to TRBJ2-3, with unresolved D. Germline lookup yields CDR1 GTSNPN and CDR2 SVGIG (reference sequence). The CDR3 is made up of 11 amino acids. V was shortened by 0 bases and J by 5 bases, with 3 bases between the two germline ends. CDR3 nucleotide sequence: TGTGCCTGGAGTGTAGTAGATACGCAGTATTTT. It codes for CAWSVVDTQYF.

The gene calls are TRBV6-5 and TRBJ1-6, with D unresolved. The V end was cut by 6 bases, the J end by 0 bases, with 6 bases between. Germline CDR1 reads MNHEY; CDR2 reads SVGAGI. CDR3 length: 14 residues. The DNA of the CDR3 is TGTGCCAGCAGATTCAACTCCTATAATTCACCCCTCCACTTT. This codes for CASRFNSYNSPLHF.

The chain links TRBV30 to TRBJ2-2, with 8 bases identical to TRBD2. The CDR3 is 13 residues long. The germline V gene encodes CDR1 GTSNPN and CDR2 SVGIG (reference sequence). The V segment lost 6 bases and the J segment 4 bases; nucleotides outside the gene matches: 4. The CDR3 spells CACKRGPTGELFF. CDR3 nucleotide sequence: TGTGCCTGTAAGCGGGGGCCCACCGGGGAGCTGTTTTTT.

The CDR3 loop reads CASSNRAVEAFF. The CDR3 DNA follows: TGTGCCAGTAGTAACAGGGCGGTTGAAGCTTTCTTT. The V and J genes are TRBV19 and TRBJ1-1; the D gene is possibly TRBD1 (6 bases). The CDR3 covers 12 residues. The V end was cut by 4 bases, the J end by 7 bases, with 10 bases between. The germline V gene encodes CDR1 LNHDA and CDR2 SQIVND (reference sequence).

The chain joins TRBV5-4 to TRBJ1-1, with unresolved D. The V end lost 4 bases, the J end lost 4 bases, and 11 bases lay between the germline ends. Germline V gives CDR1 SGHNT, CDR2 YYREEE (reference sequence). The CDR3 sequence is 13 residues long. The CDR3 coding sequence is TGTGCCAGCAGCCTTACTCAGAGCACTGAAGCTTTCTTT. The encoded protein is CASSLTQSTEAFF.

V usage is TRBV5-1 and J usage is TRBJ1-1; 8 nucleotides align to TRBD1. The CDR3 extends over 14 amino acids. Trimming cost V 4 bases and J 2 bases; bases outside gene matches: 4. CDR1 is SGHRS, CDR2 YFSETQ, per germline. As DNA, the CDR3 is TGCGCCAGCAGCCGACAGGGGCCCAACACTGAAGCTTTCTTT. Its protein product is CASSRQGPNTEAFF.

The chain links TRBV5-4 to TRBJ1-4; D is unclear. Germline-derived CDR1 and CDR2 are SGHNT and YYREEE (reference sequence). The V end was cut by 0 bases, the J end by 8 bases, with 11 bases between. The CDR3 has 14 residues. CDR3 region: CASSLVGREEKLFF. Written as DNA, the CDR3 is TGTGCCAGCAGCTTGGTGGGTAGGGAAGAAAAACTGTTTTTT.

The chain links TRBV4-1 to TRBJ2-7; D gene uncertain. The germline CDR1 and CDR2 sequences are MGHRA and YSYEKL. This CDR3 region has 17 residues. V was clipped by 0 bases and J by 2 bases, with 17 bases between them. The CDR3 sequence: CASSQDLVGRFPYEQYF. The CDR3, as DNA: TGCGCCAGCAGCCAAGATCTGGTGGGTCGCTTCCCCTACGAGCAGTACTTC.

This chain joins TRBV18 and TRBJ2-1; no clear D gene. The germline V and J ends were trimmed by 2 bases and 0 bases, with 11 bases remaining between them. Germline V CDR1 and CDR2: KGHSH, LQKENI. CDR3 length: 16 residues. The CDR3 nucleotides are TGTGCCAGCTCACCAAATTTGGGCAGCTCCTACAATGAGCAGTTCTTC. This sequence encodes CASSPNLGSSYNEQFF.

This chain connects TRBV9 to TRBJ1-2; 10 bases are shared with TRBD1. CDR3 length: 15 residues. Unmatched junction bases numbered 4, after V lost 0 bases and J lost 5 bases. Looked up from germline, CDR1 is SGDLS and CDR2 is YYNGEE. CDR3: CASSVAGTGDYGYTF. In nucleotides, the CDR3 is TGTGCCAGCAGCGTAGCGGGGACAGGGGATTATGGCTACACCTTC.

This clone was recorded only once. This chain links TRBV7-2 with TRBJ1-1; D is uncertain. With 1 base removed from V and 6 bases from J, the gap between germline ends came to 15 bases. The CDR3 length is 15 residues. CDR1 SGHTA and CDR2 FQGNSA come from the germline V gene. The CDR3 protein is CASSLGWGGSAEAFF. For the CDR3, the DNA is TGTGCCAGCAGCTTAGGATGGGGTGGAAGCGCTGAAGCTTTCTTT. Based on the CDR3 plus reference TRBV7-2 and TRBJ1-1, the full variable domain is GAGVSQSPSNKVTEKGKDVELRCDPISGHTALYWYRQSLGQGLEFLIYFQGNSAPDKSGLPSDRFSAERTGGSVSTLTIQRTQQEDSAVYLCASSLGWGGSAEAFFGQGTRLTVV.

V and J are TRBV5-1 and TRBJ2-2, with 7 bases matching TRBD1. V shed 6 bases, J shed 6 bases, and the junction held 11 bases outside the gene matches. The CDR3 is 15 residues long. From germline, CDR1 is SGHRS and CDR2 YFSETQ. The CDR3 DNA is TGCGCCAGCAACCGGGACAGTGAAGTCCCCGGGGAGCTGTTTTTT. Translated, it gives CASNRDSEVPGELFF. The full variable domain, rest sourced from reference TRBV5-1 and TRBJ2-2, is KAGVTQTPRYLIKTRGQQVTLSCSPISGHRSVSWYQQTPGQGLQFLFEYFSETQRNKGNFPGRFSGRQFSNSRSEMNVSTLELGDSALYLCASNRDSEVPGELFFGEGSRLTVL.

This clone showed up just once. The gene calls are TRBV7-2 and TRBJ1-3; possible D gene TRBD1, 5 bases. The CDR3 contains 15 residues. Trimming cost V 5 bases and J 0 bases, with 11 bases left between them. Looked up from germline, CDR1 is SGHTA and CDR2 is FQGNSA. This chain's CDR3 is CASSPTAASGNTIYF. CDR3 bases: TGTGCCAGCAGCCCGACAGCCGCCTCTGGAAACACCATATATTTT.

The genes are TRBV19 and TRBJ1-2, with no clear D. The CDR3 is 13 amino acids. V was clipped by 3 bases and J by 5 bases, with 10 bases between them. Looked up from germline, CDR1 is LNHDA and CDR2 is SQIVND (reference sequence). The CDR3: CASSMGTVYGYTF. The CDR3 region has the DNA TGTGCCAGTAGTATGGGTACAGTATATGGCTACACCTTC. Based on the CDR3 plus reference TRBV19 and TRBJ1-2, the full variable domain is DGGITQSPKYLFRKEGQNVTLSCEQNLNHDAMYWYRQDPGQGLRLIYYSQIVNDFQKGDIAEGYSVSREKKESFPLTVTSAQKNPTAFYLCASSMGTVYGYTFGSGTRLTVV.

The rearrangement joins TRBV5-4 to TRBJ2-5, with TRBD1 as a possible D gene (5 bases). Germline CDR1 is SGHNT and CDR2 is YYREEE (reference sequence). CDR3 size: 13 residues. Deletions cut 4 bases from V and 5 bases from J, with 12 bases between. CDR3 loop: CASSRDRKETQYF. The CDR3 bases are TGTGCCAGCAGCCGAGACAGAAAGGAGACCCAGTACTTC.

This sequence joins TRBV5-1 and TRBJ2-6, with 9 bases matching TRBD1. V was clipped by 9 bases and J by 0 bases; unmatched bases: 10. CDR3 size: 17 residues. Per germline, CDR1 SGHRS and CDR2 YFSETQ. The CDR3 DNA follows: TGCGCCACCGAACCGGGACAGGGACCCTCTGGGGCCAACGTCCTGACTTTC. Its translation: CATEPGQGPSGANVLTF.

This chain uses TRBV21-1 with TRBJ2-1. TRBV21-1 is noted as a pseudogene. This CDR3 region has 14 residues. The CDR3 reads CASSKRASYNEQFF. The CDR3 bases are TGTGCCAGCAGCAAACGGGCCTCCTACAATGAGCAGTTCTTC.

V is TRBV7-9 and J is TRBJ1-4; D unclear. The CDR3 has 15 amino acids. Trimming stripped 1 base from V and 5 bases from J, with 11 bases between. The germline V gene encodes CDR1 SEHNR and CDR2 FQNEAQ (reference sequence). Written as DNA, the CDR3 is TGTGCCAGCAGCTTAGTGCCAGCCGAAAATGAAAAACTGTTTTTT. Protein product: CASSLVPAENEKLFF.

CDR3 bases: TGTGCCAGCAGCAGGGGGTCCTACGAGCAGTACTTC. Translated: CASSRGSYEQYF. The chain links TRBV6-5 to TRBJ2-7, with 7 bases lining up with TRBD1. Trimming at V came to 6 bases and at J to 1 base, leaving 0 bases not matched to a gene. The germline V gene encodes CDR1 MNHEY and CDR2 SVGAGI. This CDR3 contains 12 residues.

A single count supports this clone. This chain joins TRBV19 and TRBJ1-1; D gene uncertain. The CDR3 contains 13 residues. The V gene lost 3 bases and the J gene lost 8 bases, with 13 bases spanning the gap. CDR1 and CDR2 from the germline V gene are LNHDA and SQIVND (reference sequence). CDR3 nucleotides: TGTGCCAGTAGTATCGGCGGAGGGTGGGAAGCTTTCTTT. Translated: CASSIGGGWEAFF.

The V gene is TRBV11-3, the J gene TRBJ2-1, with TRBD2 matching over 10 bases. V shed 5 bases and J 7 bases; nucleotides not matched to a gene: 8. Looked up from germline, CDR1 is SGHNT and CDR2 is YENEEA. The CDR3 loop spans 15 amino acids. In DNA, the CDR3 is TGTGCCAGCAGCAGAGCGGGGGGGCTTTCGAATGAGCAGTTCTTC. It translates to CASSRAGGLSNEQFF.

V and J are TRBV4-1 and TRBJ2-7; 7 bases align to TRBD1. Germline V gives CDR1 MGHRA, CDR2 YSYEKL. Trimming cost V 0 bases and J 6 bases; bases outside gene matches: 5. The CDR3 spans 14 residues. The CDR3 DNA is TGCGCCAGCAGCCAAGATTCAAGGGGGCGCGAGCAGTACTTC. Residues: CASSQDSRGREQYF.

The rearrangement uses TRBV4-1 and TRBJ2-5, with TRBD1 matching over 9 bases. The last part of the DNA fits TRBJ2-7 better; the J call may be wrong. This CDR3 comprises 15 residues. CDR1 is MGHRA and CDR2 is YSYEKL in the germline V gene. For the CDR3, the DNA is TGCGCCAGCAGCAAAGGGCCGGGGACAGGGCTCGAGCAGTACTTC. Its protein product is CASSKGPGTGLEQYF.

J is TRBJ2-7 and V is TRBV29-1, with D unresolved. CDR3 size: 11 residues. Trimming removed 7 bases at V and 7 bases at J, with 14 bases between. Germline V lookup: CDR1 SQVTM, CDR2 ANQGSEA. CDR3 sequence reads: CSAGRVREQYF. In DNA form, the CDR3 reads TGCAGCGCCGGACGGGTGAGGGAGCAGTACTTC.

The chain carries TRBV10-3 and TRBJ2-3, with a tentative D call TRBD1 (6 bases). This CDR3 is built from 14 residues. Per germline, CDR1 ENHRY and CDR2 SYGVKD. Trimming left V 10 bases short and J 0 bases short, with 14 bases between. The DNA of the CDR3 is TGTGCCACACGGACAGCGTCTAGCACAGATACGCAGTATTTT. It is translated as CATRTASSTDTQYF.